A single sample gave rise to the 24 T cell receptor beta chains below, sequenced in a study of blood T cell repertoires in COVID-19. The table came from immunoSEQ multiplex PCR; TCRdb's copy has only in-frame clones and leaves some out. The profile shows about 160,000 clones, around 82% of them singletons. Sequenced sample: peripheral blood. These receptors all stem from a human donor with acute or convalescent COVID-19. The donor label of this sample is uncertain.

The DNA for the CDR3 is TGCGCCAGCAGCTTGAACGGACAGGGGATAAACTATGGCTACACCTTC. The encoded protein is CASSLNGQGINYGYTF. The chain combines TRBV5-1 with TRBJ1-2; TRBD1 matches at 9 bases. This CDR3 has 16 residues. Trimming removed 1 base from V and 2 bases from J; junction bases left unmatched: 6. CDR1 and CDR2 from the germline V gene are SGHRS and YFSETQ.

The chain couples TRBV2 to TRBJ1-1; the D is unclear. Per germline, CDR1 SNHLY and CDR2 FYNNEI. V shed 3 bases and J shed 1 base, with 9 bases lying between them. CDR3 size: 14 residues. CDR3 DNA sequence: TGTGCCAGCAGTGAGAGAGTTTCGAACACTGAAGCTTTCTTT. Translation: CASSERVSNTEAFF.

The rearrangement links TRBV6-2 or TRBV6-3 to TRBJ2-3; TRBD1 matches at 11 bases. Germline V CDR1 and CDR2: MNHEY, SVGEGT. The CDR3 runs to 16 residues. V was pared by 6 bases and J by 0 bases, with 5 bases of the junction left unmatched. DNA of the CDR3: TGTGCCAGCAGCCGGACAGGGGGCTATAGCACAGATACGCAGTATTTT. Amino acids: CASSRTGGYSTDTQYF.

The rearrangement uses TRBV29-1 and TRBJ2-7; D possibly corresponds to TRBD2 (6 bases). V was trimmed by 7 bases and J by 5 bases, leaving 18 bases between them. The V gene's germline CDR1 is SQVTM and CDR2 ANQGSEA. The CDR3 is made up of 13 amino acids. This CDR3 is CSAGRGNLDEQYF. CDR3 nucleotides: TGCAGCGCCGGGAGAGGGAATCTCGACGAGCAGTACTTC.

This chain connects TRBV10-3 to TRBJ1-1; 9 bases agree with TRBD1. V lost 8 bases, J lost 1 base, and 5 bases stayed unmatched. The CDR3 runs 14 residues. The V gene's germline CDR1 is ENHRY and CDR2 SYGVKD. CDR3 in DNA: TGTGCCATCGGTACGGGACAGGGGAACACTGAAGCTTTCTTT. This translates into CAIGTGQGNTEAFF.

The chain links TRBV6-5 to TRBJ1-3; D is unclear. CDR1 MNHEY and CDR2 SVGAGI come from the germline V gene. Trimming shortened V by 10 bases and J by 1 base, and 11 bases separated the two germline ends. This CDR3 has 13 amino acids. DNA for the CDR3: TGTGCCACCCCGACATTGTCTGGAAACACCATATATTTT. Protein: CATPTLSGNTIYF.

This sequence joins TRBV5-1 and TRBJ2-5, with a weak D call TRBD2 (7 bases). The germline gives CDR1 SGHRS, CDR2 YFSETQ. Trimming pared 0 bases from V and 5 bases from J, leaving 20 bases between. The CDR3 runs 17 residues. The CDR3 DNA sequence: TGCGCCAGCAGCTTGGAACGGTTTGGGGGGGCGGTGGAGACCCAGTACTTC. As protein: CASSLERFGGAVETQYF.

This sequence joins TRBV5-1 and TRBJ2-3, with 7 bases that match TRBD1. The germline V gene has CDR1 SGHRS and CDR2 YFSETQ. This CDR3 contains 14 residues. Trimming removed 5 bases from V and 0 bases from J; junction bases left unmatched: 3. CDR3 in amino acids: CASRTGQSTDTQYF. For the CDR3, the DNA is TGCGCCAGCAGGACGGGACAGAGCACAGATACGCAGTATTTT.

Only one count was recorded for this clone. The chain is built from TRBV27 and TRBJ2-2; 8 nucleotides line up with TRBD2. V lost 9 bases, J lost 1 base, and 13 bases stayed unmatched. The CDR3 loop spans 17 amino acids. CDR1 is MNHEY and CDR2 is SMNVEV in the germline V gene (reference sequence). The CDR3 sequence is CASGRGSGGRNTGELFF. The CDR3 region has the DNA TGTGCCAGTGGTCGGGGAAGCGGGGGCAGGAACACCGGGGAGCTGTTTTTT.

The chain couples TRBV6-5 to TRBJ1-2, with a possible D match to TRBD1 (6 bases). CDR1 is MNHEY and CDR2 is SVGAGI in the germline V gene. The CDR3 runs 13 residues. Trimming stripped 6 bases from V and 8 bases from J, with 16 bases between. CDR3 in amino acids: CASSQGQTRGYTF. CDR3 bases: TGTGCCAGCAGCCAGGGACAAACCCGGGGCTACACCTTC.

A single count supports this clone. The chain recombines TRBV6-5 with TRBJ1-1; TRBD1 might be the D (5 bases). Trimming stripped 0 bases from V and 5 bases from J, with 10 bases between. Germline CDR1 reads MNHEY; CDR2 reads SVGAGI. CDR3 length: 14 residues. The CDR3 region is CASSYSAGGTEAFF. As DNA, the CDR3 is TGTGCCAGCAGTTACTCGGCGGGGGGGACTGAAGCTTTCTTT.

The chain joins TRBV6-5 to TRBJ1-6; maybe TRBD1 (6 bases). This CDR3 has 15 amino acids. Germline V gene lookup returns CDR1 MNHEY and CDR2 SVGAGI. Trimming shortened V by 8 bases and J by 8 bases, and 19 bases separated the two germline ends. The chain's CDR3 is CASFSYRVGDSPLHF. The CDR3 DNA follows: TGTGCCAGCTTCTCTTACAGGGTAGGGGATTCACCCCTCCACTTT.

The chain recombines TRBV19 with TRBJ2-1; 10 nucleotides agree with TRBD1. The CDR3 has 16 residues. Germline CDR1 is LNHDA and CDR2 is SQIVND (reference sequence). Trimming took 4 bases from V and 5 from J; bases not matched to a gene: 8. Written as DNA, the CDR3 is TGTGCCAGTAGTAAACGGACCGGGACAGGGGACAATGAGCAGTTCTTC. As protein: CASSKRTGTGDNEQFF.

The chain couples TRBV14 to TRBJ1-3; D is ambiguous. The V gene lost 0 bases and the J gene lost 4 bases, with 4 bases spanning the gap. This CDR3 is 13 amino acids long. Looked up from germline, CDR1 is SGHDN and CDR2 is FVKESK. The CDR3 region has the DNA TGTGCCAGCAGCCAAGACAGGGGAAACACCATATATTTT. Amino acid sequence: CASSQDRGNTIYF.

This clone was seen a single time. The chain employs TRBV5-4 and TRBJ2-2; TRBD1 might be the D (5 bases). Trimming took 4 bases from V and 1 from J, leaving 11 bases between them. This CDR3 contains 15 residues. Germline V gene lookup returns CDR1 SGHNT and CDR2 YYREEE (reference sequence). The CDR3: CASSTTTENTGELFF. CDR3 DNA sequence: TGTGCCAGCAGCACTACGACAGAGAACACCGGGGAGCTGTTTTTT.

This clone has more than one count but fewer than ten. The V call is TRBV5-1, the J call TRBJ2-5; TRBD1 might be the D (6 bases). The ends were cut back, 4 bases at V and 4 bases at J, with 17 bases in the middle. The CDR3 contains 15 residues. Germline loops: CDR1 SGHRS, CDR2 YFSETQ. This chain's CDR3 is CASSPTGQTTETQYF. Here the CDR3 DNA reads TGCGCCAGCAGCCCGACAGGCCAAACCACAGAGACCCAGTACTTC.

Regarding this clone: The sample carries other DNA sequences with the same CDR3. Here the CDR3 reads CASSAYRGGYNSPLHF. DNA for the CDR3: TGTGCCAGCAGTGCCTACAGGGGAGGTTATAATTCACCCCTCCACTTT. This chain joins TRBV2 and TRBJ1-6; TRBD1 aligns across 7 bases. This CDR3 contains 16 residues. With 4 bases clipped from V and 4 bases from J, the junction kept 7 bases outside the gene matches. Germline V gene sequence: CDR1 SNHLY, CDR2 FYNNEI.

The chain uses TRBV19 and TRBJ1-1; 9 nucleotides match TRBD1. There are 16 residues in the CDR3. The germline V gene has CDR1 LNHDA and CDR2 SQIVND (reference sequence). V lost 5 bases, J lost 5 bases, and 12 bases stayed unmatched. DNA for the CDR3: TGTGCCAGTAGTCTCTACCCGGGACAGGGACAGACTGAAGCTTTCTTT. As protein: CASSLYPGQGQTEAFF.

This clone was seen once. The chain carries TRBV9 and TRBJ1-1, with TRBD1 matching over 7 bases. CDR1 SGDLS and CDR2 YYNGEE come from the germline V gene. The J segment lost 7 bases and the V segment lost 3 bases, leaving 12 bases of the junction unmatched. CDR3 length: 15 amino acids. The CDR3 bases are TGTGCCAGCAGCGCTGGATTGGGGACAGCAATTGAAGCTTTCTTT. It translates to CASSAGLGTAIEAFF.

The chain recombines TRBV5-1 with TRBJ1-1; 9 bases map to TRBD1. The V segment lost 2 bases and the J segment 7 bases; nucleotides outside the gene matches: 6. The CDR3 is 14 amino acids. In germline, CDR1 is SGHRS, CDR2 YFSETQ. The CDR3 DNA sequence: TGCGCCAGCAGCTTCGGACAGGGGCGAAATGAAGCTTTCTTT. This codes for CASSFGQGRNEAFF.

This chain links TRBV29-1 with TRBJ1-6, with D possibly being TRBD1 (6 bases). The V end was cut by 5 bases, the J end by 7 bases, with 15 bases between. This CDR3 spans 14 amino acids. CDR1 and CDR2 from the germline V gene are SQVTM and ANQGSEA. CDR3 residues: CSVKGRTENSPLHF. CDR3 bases: TGCAGCGTTAAGGGTAGGACAGAAAATTCACCCCTCCACTTT.

CDR3 sequence reads: CASSLRGSSNTEAFF. CDR3 DNA sequence: TGTGCCAGCAGCTTGAGGGGGTCGTCTAACACTGAAGCTTTCTTT. This chain links TRBV5-6 with TRBJ1-1; tentatively, D is TRBD1 (6 bases). CDR1 SGHDT and CDR2 YYEEEE come from the germline V gene. The CDR3 consists of 15 residues. Trimming removed 1 base at V and 2 bases at J, with 12 bases between.

This chain links TRBV5-4 with TRBJ2-7; 8 bases match TRBD2. The J segment lost 5 bases and the V segment lost 3 bases, leaving 10 bases of the junction unmatched. This CDR3 is 15 amino acids long. Germline V gene data show CDR1 as SGHNT and CDR2 as YYREEE (reference sequence). CDR3 DNA: TGTGCCAGCAGCTCCGGGACTAGGCCCGCCAACGAGCAGTACTTC. It is translated as CASSSGTRPANEQYF. The full variable domain, rest sourced from reference TRBV5-4 and TRBJ2-7, is ETGVTQSPTHLIKTRGQQVTLRCSSQSGHNTVSWYQQALGQGPQFIFQYYREEENGRGNFPPRFSGLQFPNYSSELNVNALELDDSALYLCASSSGTRPANEQYFGPGTRLTVT.

The rearrangement uses TRBV5-1 and TRBJ2-3; D may be TRBD1 (5 bases). The germline V gene has CDR1 SGHRS and CDR2 YFSETQ. This CDR3 has 15 amino acids. The V end was cut by 0 bases, the J end by 7 bases, with 15 bases between. The CDR3 region is CASSLDRSGWNTQYF. As DNA, the CDR3 is TGCGCCAGCAGCTTGGATAGGTCAGGGTGGAATACGCAGTATTTT.